This entry is about one TCR beta chain. This CDR3 has 17 residues. Germline CDR1 ENHRY, CDR2 SYGVKD. V was clipped by 0 bases and J by 0 bases; unmatched bases: 6. This record belongs to a study of T cell changes during pregnancy in multiple sclerosis. The data were produced by immunoSEQ multiplex PCR, yet TCRdb's version contains in-frame clones alone and is incomplete. The sample shows 45,000 or so clones, approximately 91% of them seen only once. The specimen sequenced was PBMCs (not recorded whether the cells were cultured). The TCR originated in a female donor with multiple sclerosis, enrolled in a pregnancy study. The chain combines TRBV10-3 with TRBJ2-5, with TRBD2 identical over 8 bases. The CDR3 sequence: CAISESGSGSYQETQYF. CDR3 DNA sequence: TGTGCCATCAGTGAGTCGGGAAGCGGGAGTTACCAAGAGACCCAGTACTTC.